This T cell receptor beta chain was documented in a study of blood T cell repertoires in COVID-19. Study in general: The United States, Italy and Spain supplied acute and convalescent COVID-19 samples. The cDNA or gDNA used as material had been derived from T cells, B-cell-depleted T cells, or PBMCs.

In terms of age and location, participants ranged from about 18 to 95 years and lived in about two dozen US areas. Profiled with immunoSEQ multiplex PCR; TCRdb holds only in-frame clones, not every one. This sample carries around 150,000 clones, 80% of them seen once, and the ten largest clones take around 6.1%. The CDR3 runs to 16 residues. V was pared by 4 bases and J by 5 bases, with 12 bases of the junction left unmatched. Germline V gene lookup returns CDR1 MNHEY and CDR2 SMNVEV (reference sequence). This chain connects TRBV27 to TRBJ2-5; 8 bases are shared with TRBD1. This TCR came from a man in his forties who had recovered from COVID-19. The material sequenced was PBMCs or T cells enriched from blood (not recorded which). The CDR3 DNA reads as TGTGCCAGCAGTTCAACCGGGACAGGCATGAGGGAGACCCAGTACTTC. This encodes CASSSTGTGMRETQYF.